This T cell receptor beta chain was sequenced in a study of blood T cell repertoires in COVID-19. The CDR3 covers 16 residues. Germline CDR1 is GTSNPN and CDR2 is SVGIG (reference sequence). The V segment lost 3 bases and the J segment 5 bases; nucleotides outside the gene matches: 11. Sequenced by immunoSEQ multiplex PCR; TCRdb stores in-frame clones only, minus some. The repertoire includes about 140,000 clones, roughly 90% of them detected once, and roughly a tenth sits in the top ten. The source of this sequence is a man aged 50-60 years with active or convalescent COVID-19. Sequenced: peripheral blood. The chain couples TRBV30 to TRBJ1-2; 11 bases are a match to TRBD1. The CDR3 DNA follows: TGTGCCTGGAGACCCCGAAGGGACAGGGGGTCTTATGGCTACACCTTC. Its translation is CAWRPRRDRGSYGYTF.